These 4 T cell receptor beta chains originate from one sample sequenced in a study of OX40 agonist ivuxolimab in advanced cancers. TCRdb keeps only in-frame clones here, not all; method: immunoSEQ multiplex PCR. The repertoire holds around 25,000 clones, less than 90% seen once, with about 17% in the top ten. The sample was CD4+ or CD8+ T cells sorted from blood, taken in a trial of the OX40 agonist ivuxolimab. The source is an adult with an advanced solid tumor such as melanoma, head and neck, liver or kidney cancer.

The chain has TRBV2 and TRBJ2-2; 7 bases fit TRBD1. The CDR3 is made up of 16 amino acids. Germline V gives CDR1 SNHLY, CDR2 FYNNEI. J gave up 0 bases and V 6 bases, and 7 bases lay outside the gene matches. CDR3 sequence reads: CASSKWDSSNTGELFF. The CDR3 bases are TGTGCCAGCAGCAAATGGGACAGTTCGAACACCGGGGAGCTGTTTTTT. Complete variable domain (other parts from reference TRBV2 and TRBJ2-2): EPEVTQTPSHQVTQMGQEVILRCVPISNHLYFYWYRQILGQKVEFLVSFYNNEISEKSEIFDDQFSVERPDGSNFTLKIRSTKLEDSAMYFCASSKWDSSNTGELFFGEGSRLTVL.

The chain recombines TRBV6-4 with TRBJ2-6; a weak D match, TRBD1 (5 bases). The germline V and J ends were trimmed by 2 bases and 2 bases, with 7 bases remaining between them. The germline V gene has CDR1 MRHNA and CDR2 SNTAGT. CDR3 length: 15 residues. The CDR3 DNA is TGTGCCAGCAGTGACAGGGGCGCTGGGGCCAACGTCCTGACTTTC. Protein product: CASSDRGAGANVLTF.

The CDR3 here is CASHPDRGKSGANVLTF. The CDR3 nucleotides read TGTGCCAGCCATCCTGACAGGGGGAAATCTGGGGCCAACGTCCTGACTTTC. This sequence joins TRBV27 and TRBJ2-6, with TRBD1 matching 9 bases. Unmatched junction bases numbered 9, after V lost 8 bases and J lost 1 base. Germline loops: CDR1 MNHEY, CDR2 SMNVEV (reference sequence). The CDR3 extends over 17 amino acids.

The genes are TRBV5-5 and TRBJ1-3; D uncertain. This CDR3 is built from 16 residues. V shed 0 bases and J shed 0 bases, with 10 bases lying between them. CDR1 is SGHKS, CDR2 YYEKEE, per germline (reference sequence). The CDR3 coding sequence is TGTGCCAGCAGCTTGGATGGCCGTATCTCTGGAAACACCATATATTTT. Amino acids: CASSLDGRISGNTIYF.